A single sample is the source of the 25 T cell receptor beta chains below, sequenced in a study of T-cell memory formation after mild COVID-19. In TCRdb, the 5' RACE reads were re-called with MiXCR into one record per CDR3 protein. The sample shows 150,000 to 200,000 distinct CDR3 sequences, about 14% of them seen only once. Sequencing was carried out using PBMCs or a T cell subset sorted from them (not recorded which). All receptors derive from an adult woman who had mild COVID-19 (a few samples of this study predate the infection). Cell type and time point are not known.

This sequence joins TRBV12-3 or TRBV12-4 and TRBJ2-3; D may be TRBD2 (6 bases). The CDR3 contains 12 residues. Trimming cost V 6 bases and J 6 bases, with 10 bases left between them. The CDR3 DNA is TGTGCCAGCAGCGCCGGAGGGGATACGCAGTATTTT. Encoded protein: CASSAGGDTQYF.

This chain uses TRBV24-1 with TRBJ2-5; D perhaps matches TRBD1 (6 bases). This CDR3 spans 15 amino acids. CDR1 is KGHDR and CDR2 is SFDVKD in the germline V gene. V dropped 3 bases and J dropped 0 bases, with 10 bases sitting between them. The chain's CDR3 is CATSDRDRYQETQYF. CDR3 DNA: TGTGCCACCAGTGATCGCGACAGGTACCAAGAGACCCAGTACTTC.

This clonotype was observed a handful of times. The rearrangement uses TRBV9 and TRBJ1-4; D is possibly TRBD1 (5 bases). Trimming left V 0 bases short and J 5 bases short, with 11 bases between. The CDR3 extends over 15 amino acids. Germline V gene lookup returns CDR1 SGDLS and CDR2 YYNGEE. This CDR3 reads CASSVDGRVNEKLFF. The CDR3 region has the DNA TGTGCCAGCAGCGTAGACGGCAGGGTCAATGAAAAACTGTTTTTT.

The table lists this clonotype with a few counts. DNA for the CDR3: TGTGCCAGCAGTTTACTAGCGGGAGGGGACAATGAGCAGTTCTTC. This encodes CASSLLAGGDNEQFF. The rearrangement joins TRBV6-4 to TRBJ2-1; 13 positions match TRBD2. The germline V gene has CDR1 MRHNA and CDR2 SNTAGT. Trimming at V came to 5 bases and at J to 5 bases, leaving 3 bases not matched to a gene. The CDR3 extends over 15 amino acids.

This rearrangement joins TRBV5-1 to TRBJ2-2; 12 nucleotides agree with TRBD2. Germline lookup yields CDR1 SGHRS and CDR2 YFSETQ. Trimming at V came to 4 bases and at J to 5 bases, leaving 9 bases not matched to a gene. The CDR3 length is 17 residues. The chain's CDR3 is CASSPGTSGSETGELFF. As DNA, the CDR3 is TGCGCCAGCAGCCCGGGGACTAGCGGGTCGGAAACCGGGGAGCTGTTTTTT.

This clonotype was picked up many times. The rearrangement uses TRBV12-3 or TRBV12-4 and TRBJ2-7, with 9 bases lining up with TRBD1. This CDR3 comprises 15 residues. The V gene end was trimmed by 6 bases and the J gene end by 0 bases; junction bases not matched to a gene: 6. DNA for the CDR3: TGTGCCAGCAGGTATACAGGGGGCGCCTCCTACGAGCAGTACTTC. Translation: CASRYTGGASYEQYF.

The chain couples TRBV20-1 to TRBJ1-2, with D unresolved. V was pared by 1 base and J by 7 bases, with 22 bases between. Per germline, CDR1 DFQATT and CDR2 SNEGSKA (reference sequence). This CDR3 region has 16 residues. The CDR3, as DNA: TGCAGTGCTAGAGTAGTGAGGTTCGTGTTACTTCGTGGCTACACCTTC. This codes for CSARVVRFVLLRGYTF.

This clonotype was recorded a few times. The gene calls are TRBV7-2 and TRBJ2-3, with 10 bases matching TRBD2. The germline CDR1 and CDR2 sequences are SGHTA and FQGNSA. The CDR3 has 15 amino acids. Germline trimming cut 5 bases from V and 2 bases from J; bases unmatched to any gene: 4. CDR3: CASSLLAGFTDTQYF. Written as DNA, the CDR3 is TGTGCCAGCAGCCTACTAGCGGGGTTCACAGATACGCAGTATTTT.

The chain has TRBV27 and TRBJ2-7, with 9 nucleotides matching TRBD1. The trim removed 4 bases at V and 6 bases at J, leaving 4 bases unmatched. The germline CDR1 and CDR2 sequences are MNHEY and SMNVEV (reference sequence). CDR3 length: 13 residues. The DNA of the CDR3 is TGTGCCAGCAGTTACGAGACAGGGGGCGAGCAGTACTTC. It codes for CASSYETGGEQYF.

CDR3 DNA sequence: TGCAGTGTTCCGACCCGGGACAGGGGATGGGATGAAAAACTGTTTTTT. This translates into CSVPTRDRGWDEKLFF. The chain links TRBV20-1 to TRBJ1-4, with 10 bases identical to TRBD1. J was trimmed by 6 bases and V by 7 bases; bases with no gene match: 14. CDR3 length: 16 residues. Per germline, CDR1 DFQATT and CDR2 SNEGSKA (reference sequence).

A few counts support this clonotype. The chain employs TRBV6-5 and TRBJ2-1; TRBD2 matches at 14 bases. V was clipped by 7 bases and J by 8 bases; unmatched bases: 10. Per the germline V gene, CDR1 is MNHEY and CDR2 is SVGAGI. This CDR3 region has 16 residues. CDR3 coding DNA: TGTGCCAGCAAGCGGACTAGCGGGAGGTTGGTAGATGAGCAGTTCTTC. It yields the protein CASKRTSGRLVDEQFF.

The chain uses TRBV2 and TRBJ1-1; D remains unclear. CDR3 length equals 14 residues. The V gene's germline CDR1 is SNHLY and CDR2 FYNNEI. Trimming removed 4 bases from V and 4 bases from J, with 13 bases in between. In DNA form, the CDR3 reads TGTGCCAGCAGTGTGTGGGAGTTGGCCACTGAAGCTTTCTTT. This codes for CASSVWELATEAFF.

This clonotype has more than one count but fewer than ten. The chain couples TRBV7-9 to TRBJ2-7; D ambiguous. The CDR3 has 16 amino acids. V lost 1 base and J lost 0, with 13 bases in between. CDR1 and CDR2 from the germline V gene are SEHNR and FQNEAQ (reference sequence). CDR3 coding DNA: TGTGCCAGCAGCTTAGGATTGGGGTCACCCTCCTACGAGCAGTACTTC. This translates into CASSLGLGSPSYEQYF.

The chain is built from TRBV19 and TRBJ1-1; D gene ambiguous. CDR1 is LNHDA and CDR2 is SQIVND in the germline V gene (reference sequence). Trimming pared 3 bases from V and 4 bases from J, leaving 12 bases between. The CDR3 is made up of 14 amino acids. The CDR3 DNA sequence: TGTGCCAGTAGTATGGGTACCTGGGGCACTGAAGCTTTCTTT. It codes for CASSMGTWGTEAFF.

The chain joins TRBV24-1 to TRBJ2-2; TRBD1 might be the D (7 bases). Trimming pared 5 bases from V and 6 bases from J, leaving 15 bases between. Germline V gene data show CDR1 as KGHDR and CDR2 as SFDVKD. This CDR3 is 15 amino acids long. CDR3 in DNA: TGTGCCACCAGTGCGGCAGGGGGGTTGGCCGGGGAGCTGTTTTTT. It codes for CATSAAGGLAGELFF.

This sequence joins TRBV7-9 and TRBJ1-4; the D gene is possibly TRBD1 (6 bases). Germline assignment: CDR1 SEHNR and CDR2 FQNEAQ (reference sequence). The CDR3 has 12 amino acids. The germline V and J ends were trimmed by 5 bases and 8 bases, with 9 bases remaining between them. The CDR3 region has the DNA TGTGCCAGCAGCATCGGACAGGAAAAACTGTTTTTT. This encodes CASSIGQEKLFF.

This clonotype was counted between two and nine times. The chain combines TRBV24-1 with TRBJ2-2; 8 positions match TRBD2. CDR1 KGHDR and CDR2 SFDVKD come from the germline V gene. J gave up 0 bases and V 10 bases, and 6 bases lay outside the gene matches. This CDR3 has 15 amino acids. This CDR3 reads CATSDSGANTGELFF. In DNA form, the CDR3 reads TGTGCCACTTCCGATAGCGGGGCGAACACCGGGGAGCTGTTTTTT.

This clonotype has only a few counts. The V call is TRBV5-5, the J call TRBJ1-5; D ambiguous. Germline CDR1 reads SGHKS; CDR2 reads YYEKEE (reference sequence). Deletions cut 0 bases from V and 1 base from J, with 5 bases between. This CDR3 comprises 14 residues. CDR3 DNA sequence: TGTGCCAGCAGCTTGGGGGTAAGCAATCAGCCCCAGCATTTT. Its protein product is CASSLGVSNQPQHF.

This chain joins TRBV29-1 and TRBJ1-1; tentative D call: TRBD1 (5 bases). Trimming took off 4 bases at V and 3 bases at J, with 12 bases between the two ends. CDR3 length equals 13 residues. CDR1 and CDR2 from the germline V gene are SQVTM and ANQGSEA. CDR3 nucleotides: TGCAGCGTTGGTGGGACGCAATACACTGAAGCTTTCTTT. This translates into CSVGGTQYTEAFF.

This clonotype appeared a few times. The J gene is TRBJ1-1, the V gene TRBV18, with D maybe TRBD1 (6 bases). Trimming removed 3 bases from V and 7 bases from J, with 12 bases in between. The length of the CDR3 is 13 residues. Germline CDR1 is KGHSH and CDR2 is LQKENI. This chain's CDR3 is CASSPAQGIEAFF. CDR3 bases: TGTGCCAGCTCACCGGCACAGGGAATTGAAGCTTTCTTT. Full variable domain (rest looked up from reference TRBV18 and TRBJ1-1): NAGVMQNPRHLVRRRGQEARLRCSPMKGHSHVYWYRQLPEEGLKFMVYLQKENIIDESGMPKERFSAEFPKEGPSILRIQQVVRGDSAAYFCASSPAQGIEAFFGQGTRLTVV.

This clonotype was recorded a few times. The V call is TRBV5-5, the J call TRBJ1-3; 9 positions agree with TRBD1. The junction had 13 bases not matched to a gene; V was cut back by 1 base and J by 5 bases. This CDR3 comprises 18 residues. Germline CDR1 is SGHKS and CDR2 is YYEKEE (reference sequence). For the CDR3, the DNA is TGTGCCAGCAGCTTGCCCGGGACAGGGAAGGTGAAGCGAAACACCATATATTTT. Translating gives CASSLPGTGKVKRNTIYF.

In its sample, this clonotype was seen a few times. The gene calls are TRBV6-1 and TRBJ1-5; D remains ambiguous. Between the trimmed V and J ends, which lost 2 bases and 0 bases, there was a span of 5 bases. The CDR3 has 14 amino acids. Germline loops: CDR1 MNHNS, CDR2 SASEGT. CDR3 in amino acids: CASSELDSNQPQHF. Written as DNA, the CDR3 is TGTGCCAGCAGTGAATTAGATAGCAATCAGCCCCAGCATTTT.

This chain joins TRBV7-8 and TRBJ2-5; the match to TRBD2 covers 9 bases. Trimming cost V 1 base and J 5 bases; bases outside gene matches: 8. The CDR3 length is 16 residues. The germline gives CDR1 SGHVS, CDR2 FQNEAQ. This chain's CDR3 is CASSLGRVAGVETQYF. The CDR3 DNA sequence: TGTGCCAGCAGCTTAGGTCGGGTAGCGGGAGTTGAGACCCAGTACTTC.

This clonotype was detected only a few times. The V call is TRBV4-1, the J call TRBJ2-7; the match to TRBD2 covers 12 bases. Germline CDR1 MGHRA, CDR2 YSYEKL. V dropped 4 bases and J dropped 2; count of bases not matched to a gene: 6. The CDR3 is made up of 16 amino acids. The CDR3 region has the DNA TGCGCCAGCAGCCGGACTAGCGGGGAAAAGGCCTACGAGCAGTACTTC. Translating gives CASSRTSGEKAYEQYF.

This chain uses TRBV4-3 with TRBJ2-3; no clear D gene. Germline CDR1 and CDR2: LGHNA and YSLEER. CDR3 length equals 13 residues. Between the trimmed V and J ends, which lost 3 bases and 5 bases, there was a span of 9 bases. The CDR3 nucleotides read TGCGCCAGCAGCCAGGATGTGTTAGATACGCAGTATTTT. This sequence encodes CASSQDVLDTQYF.